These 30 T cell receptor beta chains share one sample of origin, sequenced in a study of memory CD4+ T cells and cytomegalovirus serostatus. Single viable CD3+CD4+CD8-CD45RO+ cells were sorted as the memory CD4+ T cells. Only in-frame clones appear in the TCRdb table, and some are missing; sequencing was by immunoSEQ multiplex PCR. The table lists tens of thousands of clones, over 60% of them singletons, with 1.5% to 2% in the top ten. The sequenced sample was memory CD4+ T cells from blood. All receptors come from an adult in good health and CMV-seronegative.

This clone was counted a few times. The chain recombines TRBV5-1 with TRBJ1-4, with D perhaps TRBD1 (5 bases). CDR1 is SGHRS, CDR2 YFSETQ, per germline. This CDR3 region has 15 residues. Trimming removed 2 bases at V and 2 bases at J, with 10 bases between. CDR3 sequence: CASSLLWGTNEKLFF. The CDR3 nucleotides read TGCGCCAGCAGCTTACTTTGGGGGACTAATGAAAAACTGTTTTTT. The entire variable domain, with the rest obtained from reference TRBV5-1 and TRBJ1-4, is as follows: KAGVTQTPRYLIKTRGQQVTLSCSPISGHRSVSWYQQTPGQGLQFLFEYFSETQRNKGNFPGRFSGRQFSNSRSEMNVSTLELGDSALYLCASSLLWGTNEKLFFGSGTQLSVL.

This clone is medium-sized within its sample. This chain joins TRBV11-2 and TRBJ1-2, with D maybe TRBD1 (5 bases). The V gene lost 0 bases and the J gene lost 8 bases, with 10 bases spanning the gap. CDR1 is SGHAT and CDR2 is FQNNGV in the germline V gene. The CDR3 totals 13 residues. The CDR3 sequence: CASSLEQGWGYTF. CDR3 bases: TGTGCCAGCAGCTTAGAGCAGGGCTGGGGCTACACCTTC.

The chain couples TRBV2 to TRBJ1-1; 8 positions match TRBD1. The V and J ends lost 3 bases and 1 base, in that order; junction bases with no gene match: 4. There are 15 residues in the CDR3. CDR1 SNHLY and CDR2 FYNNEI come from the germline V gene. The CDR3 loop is CASSDQGAGNTEAFF. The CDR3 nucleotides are TGTGCCAGCAGTGATCAGGGGGCGGGGAACACTGAAGCTTTCTTT.

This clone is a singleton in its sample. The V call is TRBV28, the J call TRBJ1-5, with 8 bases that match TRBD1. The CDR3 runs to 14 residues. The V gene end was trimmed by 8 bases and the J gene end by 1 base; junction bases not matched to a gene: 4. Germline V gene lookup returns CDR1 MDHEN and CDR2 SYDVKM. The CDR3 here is CASRTGSSNQPQHF. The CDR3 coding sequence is TGTGCCAGCCGGACAGGGTCAAGCAATCAGCCCCAGCATTTT. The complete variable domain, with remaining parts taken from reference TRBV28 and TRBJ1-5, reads DVKVTQSSRYLVKRTGEKVFLECVQDMDHENMFWYRQDPGLGLRLIYFSYDVKMKEKGDIPEGYSVSREKKERFSLILESASTNQTSMYLCASRTGSSNQPQHFGDGTRLSIL.

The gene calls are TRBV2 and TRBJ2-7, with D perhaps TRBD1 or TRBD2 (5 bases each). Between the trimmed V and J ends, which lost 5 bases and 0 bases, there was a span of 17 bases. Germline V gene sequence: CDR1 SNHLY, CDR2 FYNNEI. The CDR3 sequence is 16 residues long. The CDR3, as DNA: TGTGCCAGCAGTCCCTATGGGGGTTTGAGCTCCTACGAGCAGTACTTC. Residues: CASSPYGGLSSYEQYF.

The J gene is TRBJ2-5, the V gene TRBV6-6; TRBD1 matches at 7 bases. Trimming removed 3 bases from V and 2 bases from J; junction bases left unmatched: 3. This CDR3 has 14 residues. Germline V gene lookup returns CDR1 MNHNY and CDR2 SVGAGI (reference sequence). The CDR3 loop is CASSYGGQQETQYF. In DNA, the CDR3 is TGTGCCAGCAGTTATGGGGGACAGCAAGAGACCCAGTACTTC.

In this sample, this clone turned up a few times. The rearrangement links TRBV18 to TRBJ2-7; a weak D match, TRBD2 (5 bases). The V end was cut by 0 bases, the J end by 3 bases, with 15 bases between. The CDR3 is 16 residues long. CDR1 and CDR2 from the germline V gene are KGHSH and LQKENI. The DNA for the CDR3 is TGTGCCAGCTCACCACCGGAACTAGGAGGCGACTACGAGCAGTACTTC. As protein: CASSPPELGGDYEQYF.

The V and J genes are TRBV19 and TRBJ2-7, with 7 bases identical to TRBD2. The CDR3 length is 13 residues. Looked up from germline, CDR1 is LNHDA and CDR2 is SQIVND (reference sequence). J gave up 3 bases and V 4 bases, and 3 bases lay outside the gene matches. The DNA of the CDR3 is TGTGCCAGTAGTACCCCGGGAGGCTACGAGCAGTACTTC. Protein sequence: CASSTPGGYEQYF.

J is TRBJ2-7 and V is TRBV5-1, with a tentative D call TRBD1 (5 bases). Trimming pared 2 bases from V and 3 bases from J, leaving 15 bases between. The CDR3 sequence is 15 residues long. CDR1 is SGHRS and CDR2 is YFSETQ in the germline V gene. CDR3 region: CASSLLQATHYEQYF. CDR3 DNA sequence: TGCGCCAGCAGCTTACTACAGGCCACACACTACGAGCAGTACTTC.

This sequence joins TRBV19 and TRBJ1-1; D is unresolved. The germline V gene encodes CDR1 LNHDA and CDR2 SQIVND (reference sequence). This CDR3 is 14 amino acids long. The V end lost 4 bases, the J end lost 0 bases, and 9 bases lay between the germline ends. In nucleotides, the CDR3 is TGTGCCAGTAGTAGGGAGGGAATGAACACTGAAGCTTTCTTT. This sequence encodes CASSREGMNTEAFF. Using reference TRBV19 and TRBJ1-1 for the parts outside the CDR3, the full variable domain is DGGITQSPKYLFRKEGQNVTLSCEQNLNHDAMYWYRQDPGQGLRLIYYSQIVNDFQKGDIAEGYSVSREKKESFPLTVTSAQKNPTAFYLCASSREGMNTEAFFGQGTRLTVV.

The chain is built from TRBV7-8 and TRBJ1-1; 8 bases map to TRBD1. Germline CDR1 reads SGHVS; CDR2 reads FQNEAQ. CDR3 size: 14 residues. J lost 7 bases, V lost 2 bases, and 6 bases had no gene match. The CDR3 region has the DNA TGTGCCAGCAGCTTAAGGACAGGGCGCAGTGAAGCTTTCTTT. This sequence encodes CASSLRTGRSEAFF.

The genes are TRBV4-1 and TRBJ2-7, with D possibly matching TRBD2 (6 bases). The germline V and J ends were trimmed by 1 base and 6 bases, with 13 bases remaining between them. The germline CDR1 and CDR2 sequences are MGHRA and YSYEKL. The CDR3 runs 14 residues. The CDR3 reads CASSQVGGGAEQYF. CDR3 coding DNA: TGCGCCAGCAGCCAAGTAGGAGGAGGGGCCGAGCAGTACTTC.

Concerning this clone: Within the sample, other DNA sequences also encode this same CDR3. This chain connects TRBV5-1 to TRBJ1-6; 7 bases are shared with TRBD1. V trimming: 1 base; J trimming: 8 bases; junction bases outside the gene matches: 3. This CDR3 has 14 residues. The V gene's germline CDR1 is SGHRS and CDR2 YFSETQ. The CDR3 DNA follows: TGCGCCAGCAGCTTGAGACAGGGAGATTCACCCCTCCACTTT. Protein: CASSLRQGDSPLHF.

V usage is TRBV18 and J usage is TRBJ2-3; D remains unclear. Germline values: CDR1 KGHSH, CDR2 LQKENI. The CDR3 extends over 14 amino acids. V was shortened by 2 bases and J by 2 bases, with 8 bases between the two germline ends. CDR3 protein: CASSPVVPTDTQYF. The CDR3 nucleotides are TGTGCCAGCTCACCAGTAGTACCCACAGATACGCAGTATTTT.

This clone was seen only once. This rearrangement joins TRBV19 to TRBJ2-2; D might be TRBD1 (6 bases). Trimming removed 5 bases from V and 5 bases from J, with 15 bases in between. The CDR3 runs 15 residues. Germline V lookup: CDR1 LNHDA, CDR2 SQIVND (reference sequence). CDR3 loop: CASSPSQGLTGELFF. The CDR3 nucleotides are TGTGCCAGTAGTCCTAGCCAGGGGTTAACCGGGGAGCTGTTTTTT.

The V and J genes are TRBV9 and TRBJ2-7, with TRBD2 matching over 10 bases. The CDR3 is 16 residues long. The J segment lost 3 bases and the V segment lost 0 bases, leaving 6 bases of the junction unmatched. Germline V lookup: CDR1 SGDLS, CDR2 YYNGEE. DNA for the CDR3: TGTGCCAGCAGCGTAGCGGCTAGCGGGGGCCACTACGAGCAGTACTTC. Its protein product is CASSVAASGGHYEQYF.

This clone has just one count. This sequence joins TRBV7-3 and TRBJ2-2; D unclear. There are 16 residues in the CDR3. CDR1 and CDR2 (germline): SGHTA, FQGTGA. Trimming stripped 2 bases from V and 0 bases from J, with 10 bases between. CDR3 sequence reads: CASSLQGRTNTGELFF. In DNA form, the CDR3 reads TGTGCCAGCAGCTTACAAGGGCGGACGAACACCGGGGAGCTGTTTTTT.

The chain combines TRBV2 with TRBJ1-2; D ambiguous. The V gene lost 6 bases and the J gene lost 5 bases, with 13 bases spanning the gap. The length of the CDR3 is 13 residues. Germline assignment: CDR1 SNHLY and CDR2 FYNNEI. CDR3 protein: CASSPNTAYGYTF. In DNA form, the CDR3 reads TGTGCCAGCAGCCCCAACACAGCTTATGGCTACACCTTC.

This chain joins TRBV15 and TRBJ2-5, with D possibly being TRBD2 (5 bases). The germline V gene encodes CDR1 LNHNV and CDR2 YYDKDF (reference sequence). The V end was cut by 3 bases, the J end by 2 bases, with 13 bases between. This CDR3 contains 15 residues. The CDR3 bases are TGTGCCACCAGCAGGATGGACGGGAAACAAGAGACCCAGTACTTC. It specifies CATSRMDGKQETQYF. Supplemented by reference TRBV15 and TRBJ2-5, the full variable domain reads DAMVIQNPRYQVTQFGKPVTLSCSQTLNHNVMYWYQQKSSQAPKLLFHYYDKDFNNEADTPDNFQSRRPNTSFCFLDIRSPGLGDTAMYLCATSRMDGKQETQYFGPGTRLLVL.

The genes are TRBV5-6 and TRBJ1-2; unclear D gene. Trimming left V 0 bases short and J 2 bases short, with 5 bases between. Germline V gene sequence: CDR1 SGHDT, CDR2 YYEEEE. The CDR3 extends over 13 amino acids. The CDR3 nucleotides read TGTGCCAGCAGCTTGGATGGGAACTATGGCTACACCTTC. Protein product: CASSLDGNYGYTF.

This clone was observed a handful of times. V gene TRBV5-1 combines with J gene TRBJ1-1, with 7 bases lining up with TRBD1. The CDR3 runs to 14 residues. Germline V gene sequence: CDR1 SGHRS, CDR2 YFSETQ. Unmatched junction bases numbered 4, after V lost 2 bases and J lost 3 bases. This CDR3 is CASSLGTADTEAFF. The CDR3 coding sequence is TGCGCCAGCAGCTTAGGGACAGCCGACACTGAAGCTTTCTTT.

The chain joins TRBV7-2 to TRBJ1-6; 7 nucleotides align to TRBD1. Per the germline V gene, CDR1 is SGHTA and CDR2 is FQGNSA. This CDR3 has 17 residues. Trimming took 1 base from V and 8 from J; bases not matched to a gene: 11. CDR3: CASSLGLGGGEYSPLHF. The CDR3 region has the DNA TGTGCCAGCAGCTTAGGCCTTGGAGGGGGCGAATATTCACCCCTCCACTTT. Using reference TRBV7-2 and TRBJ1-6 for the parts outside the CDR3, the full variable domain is GAGVSQSPSNKVTEKGKDVELRCDPISGHTALYWYRQSLGQGLEFLIYFQGNSAPDKSGLPSDRFSAERTGGSVSTLTIQRTQQEDSAVYLCASSLGLGGGEYSPLHFGNGTRLTVT.

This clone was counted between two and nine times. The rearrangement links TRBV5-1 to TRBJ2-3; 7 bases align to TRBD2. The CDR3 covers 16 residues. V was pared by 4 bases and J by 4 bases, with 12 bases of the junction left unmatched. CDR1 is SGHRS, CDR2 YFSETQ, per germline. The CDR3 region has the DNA TGCGCCAGCAGCACCGCGGCCGGGGGGTGGGCAGATACGCAGTATTTT. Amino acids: CASSTAAGGWADTQYF. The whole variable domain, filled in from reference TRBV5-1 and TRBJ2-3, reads KAGVTQTPRYLIKTRGQQVTLSCSPISGHRSVSWYQQTPGQGLQFLFEYFSETQRNKGNFPGRFSGRQFSNSRSEMNVSTLELGDSALYLCASSTAAGGWADTQYFGPGTRLTVL.

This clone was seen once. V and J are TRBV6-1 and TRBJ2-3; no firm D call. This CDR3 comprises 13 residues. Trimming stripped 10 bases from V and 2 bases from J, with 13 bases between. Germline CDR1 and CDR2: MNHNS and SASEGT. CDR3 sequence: CATQTRSTDTQYF. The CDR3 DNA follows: TGTGCCACTCAGACACGTTCCACAGATACGCAGTATTTT.

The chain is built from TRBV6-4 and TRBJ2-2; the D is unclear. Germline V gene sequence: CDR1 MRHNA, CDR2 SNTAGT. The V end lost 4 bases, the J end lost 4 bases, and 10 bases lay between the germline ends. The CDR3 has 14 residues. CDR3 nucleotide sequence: TGTGCCAGCAGTGCCAGTCCGGGCACCGGGGAGCTGTTTTTT. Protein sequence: CASSASPGTGELFF.

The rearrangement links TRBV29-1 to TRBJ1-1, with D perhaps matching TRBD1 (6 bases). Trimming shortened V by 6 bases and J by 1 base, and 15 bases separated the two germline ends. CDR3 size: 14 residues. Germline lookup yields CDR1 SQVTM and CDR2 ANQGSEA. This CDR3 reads CSVTNRVKNTEAFF. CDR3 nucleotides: TGCAGCGTCACTAACAGGGTTAAGAACACTGAAGCTTTCTTT. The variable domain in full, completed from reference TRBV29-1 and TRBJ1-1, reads SAVISQKPSRDICQRGTSLTIQCQVDSQVTMMFWYRQQPGQSLTLIATANQGSEATYESGFVIDKFPISRPNLTFSTLTVSNMSPEDSSIYLCSVTNRVKNTEAFFGQGTRLTVV.

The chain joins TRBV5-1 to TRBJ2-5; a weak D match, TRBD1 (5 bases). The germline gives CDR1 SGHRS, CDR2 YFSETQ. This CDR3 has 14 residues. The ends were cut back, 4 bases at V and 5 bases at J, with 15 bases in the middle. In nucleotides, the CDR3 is TGCGCCAGCAGCCCTGGGGCAGGCTTTGAGACCCAGTACTTC. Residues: CASSPGAGFETQYF.

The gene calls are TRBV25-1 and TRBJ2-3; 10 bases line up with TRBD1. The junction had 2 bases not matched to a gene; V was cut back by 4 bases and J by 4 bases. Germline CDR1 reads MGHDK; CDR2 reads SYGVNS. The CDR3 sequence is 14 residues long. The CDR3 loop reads CASSGDRGSDTQYF. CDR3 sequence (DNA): TGTGCCAGCAGTGGGGACAGGGGATCAGATACGCAGTATTTT.

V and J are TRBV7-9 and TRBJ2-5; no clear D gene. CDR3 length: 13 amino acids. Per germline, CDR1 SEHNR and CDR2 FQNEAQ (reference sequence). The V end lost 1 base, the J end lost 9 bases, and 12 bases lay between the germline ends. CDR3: CASSLGFPKAQYF. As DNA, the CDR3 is TGTGCCAGCAGCTTAGGGTTTCCCAAGGCCCAGTACTTC.

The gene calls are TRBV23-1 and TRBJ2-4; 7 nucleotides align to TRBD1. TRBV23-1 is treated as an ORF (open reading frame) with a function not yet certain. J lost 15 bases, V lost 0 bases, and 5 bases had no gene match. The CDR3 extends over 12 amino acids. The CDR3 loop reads CASSQSSQGLYF. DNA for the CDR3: TGCGCCAGCAGTCAATCGTCACAGGGGTTGTACTTC.